Described below is a single T cell receptor beta chain sequence and its context. The antigen is undetermined. CDR1 SGHRS and CDR2 YFSETQ come from the germline V gene. The CDR3 loop spans 16 amino acids. The V end lost 0 bases, the J end lost 1 base, and 11 bases lay between the germline ends. This sample stems from a study of T cell responses to AZD1222 COVID-19 vaccine. Study background: Second doses were pooled across both intervals (about 4 or about 12 weeks). Broader study findings: The donor group comprised mostly white British people and more females; the analysis possibly underestimated clonal diversity. Without day 14 samples, only post-peak T cell repertoires were studied.

Only in-frame clones appear in the TCRdb table, and some are missing; sequencing was by immunoSEQ multiplex PCR. This table holds 95,000 to 150,000 clones, roughly 90% found once. The chain carries TRBV5-1 and TRBJ1-5; no clear D. This clonotype originated in an adult in good health. The material sequenced was peripheral blood, taken on day 0 of AZD1222 vaccination. The CDR3: CASSLDAVNSNQPQHF. The CDR3 nucleotides are TGCGCCAGCAGCTTGGACGCGGTGAACAGCAATCAGCCCCAGCATTTT.